The next 19 T cell receptor beta chains were all read from a single sample in a study of cytomegalovirus exposure and HLA in healthy donors. Clones were read by immunoSEQ multiplex PCR, and TCRdb kept only the in-frame ones, dropping some. The sample has about 160,000 clones; 89% are singletons. The sample consisted of PBMCs. These receptor sequences come from a young man in good health and CMV-seropositive.

This chain joins TRBV7-3 and TRBJ2-1, with 13 nucleotides matching TRBD2. The CDR3 is 16 residues long. The J segment lost 10 bases and the V segment lost 8 bases, leaving 14 bases of the junction unmatched. The germline gives CDR1 SGHTA, CDR2 FQGTGA. For the CDR3, the DNA is TGTGCCAGCGGCTCTCGGACTAGCGGGAGAGGAGGAGAGCAGTTCTTC. Translation: CASGSRTSGRGGEQFF.

This clone was seen a single time. The gene calls are TRBV7-6 and TRBJ2-7; 8 bases are shared with TRBD1. Per the germline V gene, CDR1 is SGHVS and CDR2 is FNYEAQ. CDR3 size: 14 residues. V was clipped by 5 bases and J by 7 bases; unmatched bases: 10. CDR3 nucleotide sequence: TGTGCCAGCAGCCGCCAGGGGGCTCAGGAGGAGCAGTACTTC. Amino acid sequence: CASSRQGAQEEQYF. Full variable domain (rest looked up from reference TRBV7-6 and TRBJ2-7): GAGVSQSPRYKVTKRGQDVALRCDPISGHVSLYWYRQALGQGPEFLTYFNYEAQQDKSGLPNDRFSAERPEGSISTLTIQRTEQRDSAMYRCASSRQGAQEEQYFGPGTRLTVT.

The chain carries TRBV11-1 and TRBJ1-1; a weak D match, TRBD1 (5 bases). This CDR3 is built from 15 residues. The V end was cut by 1 base, the J end by 0 bases, with 9 bases between. Germline V lookup: CDR1 SGHAT, CDR2 FQDESV (reference sequence). The CDR3 sequence: CASSLGGAMNTEAFF. The CDR3, as DNA: TGTGCCAGCAGCTTAGGTGGGGCTATGAACACTGAAGCTTTCTTT. The complete variable domain, with remaining parts taken from reference TRBV11-1 and TRBJ1-1, reads EAEVAQSPRYKITEKSQAVAFWCDPISGHATLYWYRQILGQGPELLVQFQDESVVDDSQLPKDRFSAERLKGVDSTLKIQPAELGDSAMYLCASSLGGAMNTEAFFGQGTRLTVV.

V usage is TRBV10-3 and J usage is TRBJ2-7, with 7 bases identical to TRBD2. This CDR3 comprises 16 residues. J gave up 2 bases and V 0 bases, and 7 bases lay outside the gene matches. Germline CDR1 is ENHRY and CDR2 is SYGVKD. CDR3 sequence: CAISESVAGQTYEQYF. CDR3 nucleotides: TGTGCCATCAGTGAGTCGGTAGCGGGCCAGACCTACGAGCAGTACTTC.

This chain connects TRBV5-4 to TRBJ2-3, with D tentatively TRBD1 (6 bases). The CDR3 loop spans 15 amino acids. In germline, CDR1 is SGHNT, CDR2 YYREEE (reference sequence). V shed 0 bases and J shed 5 bases, with 13 bases lying between them. The CDR3 spells CASSLVTGGRDTQYF. The DNA of the CDR3 is TGTGCCAGCAGCTTGGTGACAGGAGGAAGAGATACGCAGTATTTT. Supplemented by reference TRBV5-4 and TRBJ2-3, the full variable domain reads ETGVTQSPTHLIKTRGQQVTLRCSSQSGHNTVSWYQQALGQGPQFIFQYYREEENGRGNFPPRFSGLQFPNYSSELNVNALELDDSALYLCASSLVTGGRDTQYFGPGTRLTVL.

The CDR3 loop reads CASSRRGQGAQGTEAFF. CDR3 nucleotide sequence: TGTGCCAGCTCACGCAGGGGGCAGGGGGCGCAAGGCACTGAAGCTTTCTTT. The chain couples TRBV18 to TRBJ1-1; TRBD1 agrees at 8 bases. CDR1 and CDR2 (germline): KGHSH, LQKENI. The CDR3 runs to 17 residues. J gave up 4 bases and V 4 bases, and 14 bases lay outside the gene matches. Full variable domain (rest looked up from reference TRBV18 and TRBJ1-1): NAGVMQNPRHLVRRRGQEARLRCSPMKGHSHVYWYRQLPEEGLKFMVYLQKENIIDESGMPKERFSAEFPKEGPSILRIQQVVRGDSAAYFCASSRRGQGAQGTEAFFGQGTRLTVV.

This clone showed up just a few times. The chain recombines TRBV27 with TRBJ2-2; a weak D match, TRBD1 (5 bases). This CDR3 contains 14 residues. The germline V gene encodes CDR1 MNHEY and CDR2 SMNVEV (reference sequence). The V end lost 6 bases, the J end lost 5 bases, and 13 bases lay between the germline ends. CDR3 in DNA: TGTGCCAGCAGCTCAGGGTTACGAACCGGGGAGCTGTTTTTT. Its translation is CASSSGLRTGELFF.

The chain uses TRBV7-9 and TRBJ2-3; maybe TRBD1 (6 bases). The CDR3 has 15 residues. Germline values: CDR1 SEHNR, CDR2 FQNEAQ (reference sequence). The V gene lost 3 bases and the J gene lost 2 bases, with 12 bases spanning the gap. CDR3 DNA sequence: TGTGCCAGCAGCTTTATCCAGGGGACCACAGATACGCAGTATTTT. This sequence encodes CASSFIQGTTDTQYF.

The chain uses TRBV5-6 and TRBJ2-1; 7 nucleotides match TRBD2. This CDR3 is built from 15 residues. The V gene end was trimmed by 1 base and the J gene end by 4 bases; junction bases not matched to a gene: 5. Germline lookup yields CDR1 SGHDT and CDR2 YYEEEE. The CDR3 DNA reads TGTGCCAGCAGCTTGAGGGCGGGAGCTTACAATGAGCAGTTCTTC. Translation: CASSLRAGAYNEQFF.

The V and J genes are TRBV10-3 and TRBJ2-1; a weak D match, TRBD2 (6 bases). The CDR3 spans 14 residues. Trimming took 8 bases from V and 0 from J, leaving 11 bases between them. Germline V gene data show CDR1 as ENHRY and CDR2 as SYGVKD. CDR3 loop: CAIGYGSSYNEQFF. The CDR3 DNA sequence: TGTGCCATCGGATACGGGAGCTCCTACAATGAGCAGTTCTTC.

Only a few counts were recorded for this clone. The chain combines TRBV7-8 with TRBJ2-2; unclear D gene. The CDR3 totals 11 residues. The V end was cut by 7 bases, the J end by 6 bases, with 6 bases between. Germline V gene sequence: CDR1 SGHVS, CDR2 FQNEAQ. Here the CDR3 DNA reads TGTGCCAGCACCCCCTCCGGGGAGCTGTTTTTT. Its protein is CASTPSGELFF.

The CDR3 region has the DNA TGTGCCAGCAGCGATTACGACGGGGTCGGGGAGCTGTTTTTT. This encodes CASSDYDGVGELFF. The chain joins TRBV9 to TRBJ2-2, with a weak D call TRBD2 (5 bases). The V gene lost 3 bases and the J gene lost 7 bases, with 13 bases spanning the gap. Germline CDR1 and CDR2: SGDLS and YYNGEE. This CDR3 region has 14 residues.

This sequence joins TRBV5-1 and TRBJ2-7; 7 bases are shared with TRBD1. V gave up 0 bases and J gave up 7 bases; unmatched junction bases: 13. The CDR3 extends over 16 amino acids. The germline CDR1 and CDR2 sequences are SGHRS and YFSETQ. CDR3 sequence: CASSLDMVRGSREQYF. The CDR3 DNA reads as TGCGCCAGCAGCTTGGACATGGTCAGGGGGTCGAGGGAGCAGTACTTC.

The rearrangement links TRBV7-9 to TRBJ2-3; D perhaps matches TRBD2 (5 bases). CDR3 size: 14 residues. Trimming removed 3 bases at V and 0 bases at J, with 7 bases between. CDR1 is SEHNR, CDR2 FQNEAQ, per germline (reference sequence). CDR3 loop: CASSFERSTDTQYF. The CDR3 nucleotides read TGTGCCAGCAGCTTTGAGCGGAGCACAGATACGCAGTATTTT.

The chain has TRBV10-3 and TRBJ2-5; 7 bases match TRBD2. The length of the CDR3 is 14 residues. CDR1 and CDR2 from the germline V gene are ENHRY and SYGVKD. V lost 6 bases, J lost 4 bases, and 8 bases stayed unmatched. CDR3 sequence reads: CAIRSGEGGETQYF. For the CDR3, the DNA is TGTGCCATCAGATCGGGGGAGGGAGGAGAGACCCAGTACTTC.

The chain combines TRBV4-1 with TRBJ2-1; TRBD1 matches at 9 bases. Trimming removed 1 base from V and 8 bases from J; junction bases left unmatched: 6. Germline values: CDR1 MGHRA, CDR2 YSYEKL. This CDR3 has 15 residues. This chain's CDR3 is CASSQVRDRVHEQFF. CDR3 coding DNA: TGCGCCAGCAGCCAAGTCCGGGACAGGGTCCATGAGCAGTTCTTC.

This chain connects TRBV29-1 to TRBJ2-7; the match to TRBD2 covers 7 bases. J gave up 0 bases and V 1 base, and 6 bases lay outside the gene matches. The CDR3 totals 15 residues. CDR1 is SQVTM, CDR2 ANQGSEA, per germline. This CDR3 reads CSVEGWGGSSYEQYF. In nucleotides, the CDR3 is TGCAGCGTTGAAGGATGGGGCGGGAGCTCCTACGAGCAGTACTTC.

The gene calls are TRBV5-1 and TRBJ1-4; D might be TRBD1 (6 bases). Between the trimmed V and J ends, which lost 4 bases and 8 bases, there was a span of 18 bases. Germline CDR1 and CDR2: SGHRS and YFSETQ. The CDR3 contains 15 residues. The DNA for the CDR3 is TGCGCCAGCAGCCTAGGGTCACAGGGCTGGGAAAAACTGTTTTTT. Protein: CASSLGSQGWEKLFF.

The genes are TRBV2 and TRBJ1-1; no reliable D call. The CDR3 is 16 amino acids. From germline, CDR1 is SNHLY and CDR2 FYNNEI. V gave up 2 bases and J gave up 6 bases, with 19 bases separating them. CDR3 loop: CASSESLAGGLSEAFF. As DNA, the CDR3 is TGTGCCAGCAGTGAAAGTTTGGCAGGTGGTTTGTCTGAAGCTTTCTTT.